This is a list of T cell receptor beta chains from one sample in a study of blood T cell repertoires in COVID-19. Measured with immunoSEQ multiplex PCR; TCRdb has only the in-frame clones, and not every one. The table lists roughly 200,000 clones, 65% to 80% of them singletons. The sequenced sample was peripheral blood. The receptor set was obtained from a man aged 50 or older who had recovered from COVID-19. Each CDR3 is given with its conserved first and last residue. The order of the fields is clone size, V gene, D gene, J gene, CDR3 protein, CDR3 DNA. D genes are given only for firm matches. Some rows mark clone size as missing; the rest say once, few, many or name a class of expanded clone.

>-|TRBV27|TRBD1|TRBJ1-4
CASSLSGTGAEKLFF
TGTGCCAGCAGTTTATCCGGGACAGGGGCTGAAAAACTGTTTTTT
>-|TRBV18|TRBD2|TRBJ2-3
CASSPTSGLSTDTQYF
TGTGCCAGCTCACCGACTAGCGGACTTAGCACAGATACGCAGTATTTT
>-|TRBV19|-|TRBJ1-5
CASSEVLGAQQPQHF
TGTGCCAGTAGTGAGGTGCTGGGGGCACAACAGCCCCAGCATTTT
>-|TRBV19|TRBD2|TRBJ2-2
CASSSSGRAGTGELFF
TGTGCCAGTAGTTCTAGCGGGAGGGCCGGCACCGGGGAGCTGTTTTTT
>-|TRBV24-1|-|TRBJ2-7
CATSDSRQSSSYEQYF
TGTGCCACCAGTGACTCTCGACAGAGTAGCTCCTACGAGCAGTACTTC
>-|TRBV11-2|TRBD1|TRBJ2-2
CASSLGTGYRTGELFF
TGTGCCAGCAGCTTAGGGACAGGGTATAGGACCGGGGAGCTGTTTTTT
>-|TRBV2|-|TRBJ2-1
CASSEYREIYNEQFF
TGTGCCAGCAGTGAATACAGGGAAATCTACAATGAGCAGTTCTTC
>-|TRBV10-2|-|TRBJ2-1
CASTMTRDTYYNEQFF
TGCGCCAGCACCATGACCCGGGACACATACTACAATGAGCAGTTCTTC
>-|TRBV5-5|-|TRBJ1-1
CASSLASDFEAFF
TGTGCCAGCAGCTTGGCCTCAGACTTTGAAGCTTTCTTT
>-|TRBV5-7|TRBD1|TRBJ1-3
CASSLECIGTDSGNTIYF
TGTGCCAGCAGCTTGGAATGTATTGGGACAGACTCTGGAAACACCATATATTTT
>-|TRBV9|-|TRBJ1-2
CASSVVDSEYYGYTF
TGTGCCAGCAGCGTAGTGGACAGTGAATACTATGGCTACACCTTC
>few|TRBV6-5|TRBD1|TRBJ2-3
CASSRGTDGTDTQYF
TGTGCCAGCAGTCGTGGGACAGACGGCACAGATACGCAGTATTTT
>-|TRBV6-4|TRBD1|TRBJ2-1
CASSADRGGEQFF
TGTGCCAGCAGTGCAGACAGGGGCGGTGAGCAGTTCTTC
>-|TRBV5-4|-|TRBJ2-2
CASSLVGIDTGELFF
TGTGCCAGCAGCTTGGTCGGGATTGACACCGGGGAGCTGTTTTTT
>-|TRBV4-2|TRBD2|TRBJ2-1
CASSQDRMTSGLNEQFF
TGTGCCAGCAGCCAAGATCGCATGACTAGCGGGCTTAATGAGCAGTTCTTC
>-|TRBV7-3|-|TRBJ2-1
CASSLTDSEQFF
TGTGCCAGCAGCTTAACGGACTCAGAGCAGTTCTTC
>-|TRBV7-8|-|TRBJ1-3
CASSPRGPSGNTIYF
TGTGCCAGCAGCCCTAGGGGCCCCTCTGGAAACACCATATATTTT
>-|TRBV7-8|TRBD1|TRBJ1-1
CASSPPAATGREAFF
TGTGCCAGCAGTCCACCCGCAGCGACAGGGCGGGAAGCTTTCTTT
>-|TRBV28|TRBD2|TRBJ2-5
CASRKPGGLAGYQETQYF
TGTGCCAGCAGAAAACCCGGGGGACTAGCGGGATATCAGGAGACCCAGTACTTC
>-|TRBV23-1|-|TRBJ1-5
CASSQSPRESGNQPQHF
TGCGCCAGCAGTCAATCGCCCAGGGAATCTGGCAATCAGCCCCAGCATTTT
>-|TRBV5-4|-|TRBJ2-7
CASSLGQGNYEQYF
TGTGCCAGCAGCTTGGGGCAGGGTAATTACGAGCAGTACTTC
>-|TRBV30|-|TRBJ2-7
CAWSLGRSYEQYF
TGTGCCTGGAGTTTGGGCCGAAGCTACGAGCAGTACTTC
>few|TRBV7-9|-|TRBJ1-2
CASSLTGSYGYTF
TGTGCCAGCAGCCTCACAGGGAGCTATGGCTACACCTTC
>-|TRBV5-1|-|TRBJ2-1
CASSLLVEAGEQFF
TGCGCCAGCAGCTTACTAGTAGAGGCGGGTGAGCAGTTCTTC
>-|TRBV5-1|-|TRBJ2-3
CASSLDSFTDTQYF
TGCGCCAGCAGCTTGGACTCGTTTACAGATACGCAGTATTTT
>-|TRBV5-1|TRBD1|TRBJ1-5
CASSLTGGAFQPQHF
TGCGCCAGCAGTCTTACAGGGGGGGCTTTTCAGCCCCAGCATTTT
>-|TRBV10-3|-|TRBJ2-1
CAISESTLNDEQFF
TGTGCCATCAGTGAGTCGACTTTGAATGACGAGCAGTTCTTC
>-|TRBV28|TRBD1|TRBJ1-3
CASSLTGEAGNTIYF
TGTGCCAGCAGTTTAACAGGGGAGGCTGGAAACACCATATATTTT
>-|TRBV11-2|TRBD2|TRBJ2-1
CASSSRGTSGRSSYNEQFF
TGTGCCAGCAGCTCAAGGGGGACTAGCGGGAGGAGCTCCTACAATGAGCAGTTCTTC
>-|TRBV6-2/TRBV6-3|-|TRBJ2-5
CASSYLARKETQYF
TGTGCCAGCAGTTACTTAGCGCGGAAAGAGACCCAGTACTTC
>-|TRBV6-6|TRBD2|TRBJ2-1
CASRGVGSGEYNEQFF
TGTGCCAGCAGGGGGGTAGGTAGCGGGGAATACAATGAGCAGTTCTTC
>-|TRBV11-2|-|TRBJ2-3
CASKLGGAVGGADTQYF
TGTGCCAGCAAACTCGGCGGAGCGGTCGGAGGGGCAGATACGCAGTATTTT
>few|TRBV6-1|-|TRBJ2-5
CASSELAAQETQYF
TGTGCCAGCAGTGAGTTAGCGGCCCAAGAGACCCAGTACTTC
>once|TRBV9|TRBD2|TRBJ2-1
CASSVGGLAGVSEQFF
TGTGCCAGCAGCGTAGGCGGTCTAGCGGGAGTCAGTGAGCAGTTCTTC
>-|TRBV30|-|TRBJ2-2
CACHGIQDTGELFF
TGTGCCTGTCACGGGATTCAGGACACCGGGGAGCTGTTTTTT
>-|TRBV11-2|-|TRBJ2-3
CASSPGMSTDTQYF
TGTGCCAGCAGCCCCGGGATGTCTACAGATACGCAGTATTTT
>-|TRBV5-1|TRBD2|TRBJ2-3
CASSFQRESDTQYF
TGCGCCAGCAGCTTCCAGCGGGAGTCAGATACGCAGTATTTT
>once|TRBV15|TRBD1|TRBJ2-7
CATSVHRGPYEQYF
TGTGCCACCAGCGTACACAGGGGGCCCTACGAGCAGTACTTC
>-|TRBV7-8|-|TRBJ1-3
CASSLGVGNTIYF
TGTGCCAGCAGCTTAGGCGTTGGAAACACCATATATTTT
>-|TRBV28|-|TRBJ1-2
CASSEHNAPSYTF
TGTGCCAGCAGTGAACACAATGCCCCAAGCTACACCTTC
>-|TRBV6-5|TRBD1|TRBJ2-2
CASSPRTGNTGELFF
TGTGCCAGCAGCCCCCGGACAGGGAACACCGGGGAGCTGTTTTTT
>few|TRBV27|TRBD2|TRBJ2-1
CASSLVAGGGHNEQFF
TGTGCCAGCAGTTTAGTGGCGGGAGGGGGACACAATGAGCAGTTCTTC
>-|TRBV3-1/TRBV3-2|TRBD2|TRBJ2-3
CASSQVFQGLATDTQYF
TGTGCCAGCAGCCAAGTTTTTCAGGGACTAGCAACAGATACGCAGTATTTT
>-|TRBV29-1|TRBD1|TRBJ1-2
CSVDRRRTGEVYGYTF
TGCAGCGTTGATCGCCGCCGGACAGGGGAAGTCTATGGCTACACCTTC
>-|TRBV6-1|TRBD2|TRBJ2-1
CASSDVAGDDEQFF
TGTGCCAGCAGTGATGTAGCGGGAGACGATGAGCAGTTCTTC
>many|TRBV10-2|-|TRBJ2-3
CASSPAGKSDTQYF
TGCGCCAGCAGTCCAGCCGGGAAGTCAGATACGCAGTATTTT